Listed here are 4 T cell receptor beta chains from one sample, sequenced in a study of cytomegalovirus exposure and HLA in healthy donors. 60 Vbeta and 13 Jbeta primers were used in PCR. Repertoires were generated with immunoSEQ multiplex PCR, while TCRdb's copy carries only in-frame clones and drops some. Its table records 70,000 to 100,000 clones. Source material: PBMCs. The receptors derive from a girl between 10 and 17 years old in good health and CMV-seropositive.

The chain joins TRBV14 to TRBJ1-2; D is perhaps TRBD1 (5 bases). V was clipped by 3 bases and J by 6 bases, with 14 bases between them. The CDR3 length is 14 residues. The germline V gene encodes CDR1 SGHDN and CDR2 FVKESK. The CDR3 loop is CASSHPGGLDGYTF. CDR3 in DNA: TGTGCCAGCAGCCATCCCGGGGGATTAGATGGCTACACCTTC.

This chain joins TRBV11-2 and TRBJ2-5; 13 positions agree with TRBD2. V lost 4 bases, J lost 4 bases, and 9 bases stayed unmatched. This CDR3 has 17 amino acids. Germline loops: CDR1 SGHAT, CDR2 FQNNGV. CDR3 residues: CASSSGLAGPVLETQYF. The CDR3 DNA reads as TGTGCCAGCAGCTCGGGACTAGCGGGGCCCGTTTTAGAGACCCAGTACTTC.

The CDR3 nucleotides read TGTGCCAGCAGCTTAGGGCCAGGCCCCCTCACTGAAGCTTTCTTT. It encodes CASSLGPGPLTEAFF. The rearrangement links TRBV11-1 to TRBJ1-1; D gene uncertain. V shed 1 base and J shed 4 bases, with 13 bases lying between them. The CDR3 length is 15 residues. Looked up from germline, CDR1 is SGHAT and CDR2 is FQDESV (reference sequence).

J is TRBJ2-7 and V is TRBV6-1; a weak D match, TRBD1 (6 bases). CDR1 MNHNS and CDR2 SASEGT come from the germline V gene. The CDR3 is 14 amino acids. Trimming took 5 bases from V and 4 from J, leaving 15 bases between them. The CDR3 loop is CASSSDRSGYEQYF. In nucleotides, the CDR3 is TGTGCCAGCAGTTCTGACAGGTCGGGGTACGAGCAGTACTTC.